This T cell receptor beta chain was sequenced during a study of blood T cells in healthy people across ages. This CDR3 contains 13 residues. V lost 4 bases and J 12 bases, leaving 16 bases between the germline ends. Germline V gives CDR1 SGHTA, CDR2 FQGNSA. Combining a sample-barcoded 5' primer with a J-beta primer mix, a second PCR ran for roughly 7 to 11 cycles. TCRdb processed the 5' RACE reads anew with MiXCR; each CDR3 protein has one entry. Here the sample spans some 1.8 million distinct CDR3 sequences, approximately 40% being singletons. This receptor was taken from a human donor in good health. The material sequenced was blood. The genes are TRBV7-2 and TRBJ2-1, with a possible D match to TRBD1 (6 bases). Written as DNA, the CDR3 is TGTGCCAGCAGCTCAATCAGGGGAGATGGGCAGTTCTTC. Residues: CASSSIRGDGQFF.